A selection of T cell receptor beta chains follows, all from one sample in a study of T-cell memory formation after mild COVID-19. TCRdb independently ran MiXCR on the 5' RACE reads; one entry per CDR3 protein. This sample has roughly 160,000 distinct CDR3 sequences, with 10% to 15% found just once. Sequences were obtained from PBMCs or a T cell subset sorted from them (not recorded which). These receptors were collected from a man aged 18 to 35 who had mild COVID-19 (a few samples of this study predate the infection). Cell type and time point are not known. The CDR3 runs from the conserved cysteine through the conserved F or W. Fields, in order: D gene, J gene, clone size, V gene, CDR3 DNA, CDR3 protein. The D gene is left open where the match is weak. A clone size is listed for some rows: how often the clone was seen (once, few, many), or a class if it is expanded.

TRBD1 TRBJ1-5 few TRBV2 TGTGCCAGCAGGGGACAGGGGAATCAGCCCCAGCATTTT CASRGQGNQPQHF
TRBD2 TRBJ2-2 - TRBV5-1 TGCGCCAGCAGCCCGCCTGCGGGGAGGGCCACCGGGGAGCTGTTTTTT CASSPPAGRATGELFF
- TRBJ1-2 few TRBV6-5 TGTGCCAGCAGCCCGGACAGCAGCCCCCTGTATGGCTACACCTTC CASSPDSSPLYGYTF
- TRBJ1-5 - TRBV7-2 TGTGCCAGCAGCTTATCGCCGGGAAAGCATTTT CASSLSPGKHF
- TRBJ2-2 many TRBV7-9 TGTGCCAGCAGCTTAATCAGGAGTAACACCGGGGAGCTGTTTTTT CASSLIRSNTGELFF
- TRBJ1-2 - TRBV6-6 TGTGCCAGCAGTTACCCGGACGACCTGGGCGGCTACACCTTC CASSYPDDLGGYTF
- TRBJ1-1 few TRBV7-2 TGTGCCAGCAGCTTTTCGCCGGGACGGACCACTGAAGCTTTCTTT CASSFSPGRTTEAFF
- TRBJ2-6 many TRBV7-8 TGTGCCAGCAGCTTACCCCGACGGTACTCTGGGGCCAACGTCCTGACTTTC CASSLPRRYSGANVLTF
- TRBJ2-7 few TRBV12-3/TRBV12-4 TGTGCCAGCAGTTTGCAGTTTAGCTCCTACGAGCAGTACTTC CASSLQFSSYEQYF
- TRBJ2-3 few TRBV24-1 TGTGCCACCAGTGACCCCGGGGAAGGTGGCACAGATACGCAGTATTTT CATSDPGEGGTDTQYF
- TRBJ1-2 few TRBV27 TGTGCCAGCAGTTTACGGTTCCCCGGCGGCTATGGCTACACCTTC CASSLRFPGGYGYTF
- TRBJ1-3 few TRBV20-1 TGCAGTGCCCTGGGCCAGTTGAGCTCTGGAAACACCATATATTTT CSALGQLSSGNTIYF
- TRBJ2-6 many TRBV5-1 TGCGCCAGCAGCTTGGCCCAGGGGACTGGGGCCAACGTCCTGACTTTC CASSLAQGTGANVLTF
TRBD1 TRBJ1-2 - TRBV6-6 TGTGCCAGCAGGCCGGGACAGGGACTTGACTATGGCTACACCTTC CASRPGQGLDYGYTF
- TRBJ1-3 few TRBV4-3 TGCGCCAGCAGCCAAGACATAGTCTCTGGAAACACCATATATTTT CASSQDIVSGNTIYF
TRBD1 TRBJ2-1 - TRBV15 TGTGCCACCAGCAGCAGGGGGCGGGATGAGCAGTTCTTC CATSSRGRDEQFF
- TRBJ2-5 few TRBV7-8 TGTGCCAGCAGACCCGCAGGGATAGAAGAGACCCAGTACTTC CASRPAGIEETQYF
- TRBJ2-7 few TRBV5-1 TGCGCCAGCAGCGGGGGGGCGGTCGGCGGCTTCTACGAGCAGTACTTC CASSGGAVGGFYEQYF
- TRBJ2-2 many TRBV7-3 TGTGCCAGCAGCCCCTGGTCGGACGGGGAGCTGTTTTTT CASSPWSDGELFF
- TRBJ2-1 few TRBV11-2 TGTGCCAGCATAAAAGGGGGATACAATGAGCAGTTCTTC CASIKGGYNEQFF
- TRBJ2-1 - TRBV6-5 TGTGCCAGCAGTTACCTGTCGCGGGGTAGCTCCTACAATGAGCAGTTCTTC CASSYLSRGSSYNEQFF
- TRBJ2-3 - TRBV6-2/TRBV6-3 TGTGCCAGCAGTTACTCGCCTAGCTCAGATACGCAGTATTTT CASSYSPSSDTQYF
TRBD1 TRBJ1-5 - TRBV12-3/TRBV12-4 TGTGCCAGCACGACAGGGATCAATCAGCCCCAGCATTTT CASTTGINQPQHF
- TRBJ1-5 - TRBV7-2 TGTGCCAGCAGCTTTGCCGGGAAGCCCCAGCATTTT CASSFAGKPQHF
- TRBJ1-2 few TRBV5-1 TGCGCCAGCAGCCGTGGGGGCCACTCCGTGGAGAAGTCCGGCTACACCTTC CASSRGGHSVEKSGYTF
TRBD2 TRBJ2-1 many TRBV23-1 TGCGCCAGCAGTCAAAAGTTAAGCGGGGTACCCAATGAGCAGTTCTTC CASSQKLSGVPNEQFF
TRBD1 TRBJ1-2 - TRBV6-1 TGTGCCAGCAGTCTCCACGGACAGGTCTATGGCTACACCTTC CASSLHGQVYGYTF
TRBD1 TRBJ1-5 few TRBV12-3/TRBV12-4 TGTGCCAGCAGACAGGGGTGGAATCAGCCCCAGCATTTT CASRQGWNQPQHF
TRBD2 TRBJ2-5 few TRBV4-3 TGCGCCAGCAGCCGTATAGCGGGGGACAAAGAGACCCAGTACTTC CASSRIAGDKETQYF
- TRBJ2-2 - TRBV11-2 TGTGCCAGCAGCCCGCGGACCGCAACGAACACCGGGGAGCTGTTTTTT CASSPRTATNTGELFF
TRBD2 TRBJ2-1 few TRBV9 TGTGCCAGCAGCACCACTAGCGGGGAATCCAATGAGCAGTTCTTC CASSTTSGESNEQFF
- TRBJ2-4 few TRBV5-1 TGCGCCAGCAGCGGGTCCCGACGGTTCGAACGGCAAAACATTCAGTACTTC CASSGSRRFERQNIQYF
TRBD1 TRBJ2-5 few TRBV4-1 TGCGCCAGCAGGCGGCGGGACAGGGATTGGAGGCAAGAGACCCAGTACTTC CASRRRDRDWRQETQYF
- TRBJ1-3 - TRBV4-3 TGCGCCAGCAGCCAAGCCAAGAGCTCTGGAAACACCATATATTTT CASSQAKSSGNTIYF
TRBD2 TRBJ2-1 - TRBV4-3 TGCGCCAGCAGCCACCTTCTAGCGGGGGGCGTCGATGAGCAGTTCTTC CASSHLLAGGVDEQFF
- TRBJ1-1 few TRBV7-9 TGTGCCAGCAGCTTAGTGGGCAGCTACACTGAAGCTTTCTTT CASSLVGSYTEAFF
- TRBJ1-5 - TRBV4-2 TGTGCCAGCAGCCAAGTTAGACAGGGCAATCAGCCCCAGCATTTT CASSQVRQGNQPQHF
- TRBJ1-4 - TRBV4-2 TGTGCCAGCAGCCTTCATGGGGATGAAAAACTGTTTTTT CASSLHGDEKLFF
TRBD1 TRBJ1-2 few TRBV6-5 TGTGCCAGCAGTACGTGGTTTGTCAGGGGGAGCTATGGCTACACCTTC CASSTWFVRGSYGYTF
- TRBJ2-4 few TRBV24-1 TGTGCCACCAAACGTAAGGGTCCCAAAAACATTCAGTACTTC CATKRKGPKNIQYF
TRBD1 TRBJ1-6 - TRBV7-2 TGTGCCAGCAGGGTACAGGGGGGCCGTTCACCCCTCCACTTT CASRVQGGRSPLHF
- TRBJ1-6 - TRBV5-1 TGCGCCAGCAGCTTGGTCGCGGAATCACCCCTCCACTTT CASSLVAESPLHF
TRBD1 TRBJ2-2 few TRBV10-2 TGCGCCAGCAGGGAGATAAGGCCCGGGACAGGGGGCCCCGGGGAGCTGTTTTTT CASREIRPGTGGPGELFF
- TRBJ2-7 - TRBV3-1 TGTGCCAGCAGCCAAGAGGGCGTGGACGAGCAGTACTTC CASSQEGVDEQYF
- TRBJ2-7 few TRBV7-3 TGTGCCAGCAGCTTCATTCAGGGGAGCGAGCAGTACTTC CASSFIQGSEQYF
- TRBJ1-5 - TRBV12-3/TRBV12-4 TGTGCCAGCAGTCCGCCCGGGGGGCCCCAGCATTTT CASSPPGGPQHF
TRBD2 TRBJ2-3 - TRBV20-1 TGCAGTGCTAACGGCGGGGGGGCAACAGATACGCAGTATTTT CSANGGGATDTQYF
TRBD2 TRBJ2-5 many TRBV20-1 TGCAGTGCGAGAAATAGCGGGGGGCCCTTCCAAGAGACCCAGTACTTC CSARNSGGPFQETQYF
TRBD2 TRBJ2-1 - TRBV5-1 TGCGCCAGCAGTTATAGCGGGGGAATTGGCGATGAGCAGTTCTTC CASSYSGGIGDEQFF
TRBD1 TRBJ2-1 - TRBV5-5 TGTGCCAGCAGCTTGACAGGGGACAATGAGCAGTTCTTC CASSLTGDNEQFF
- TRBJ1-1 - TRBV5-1 TGCGCCAGCAGTCCCGGACATCGGGGCACTGAAGCTTTCTTT CASSPGHRGTEAFF
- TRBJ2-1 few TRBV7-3 TGTGCCAGCAGCCCGACTACACTGAGCTCCTACAATGAGCAGTTCTTC CASSPTTLSSYNEQFF
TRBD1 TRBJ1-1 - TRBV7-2 TGTGCCAGCAGCTTCGTTTGGACAGGAGGCACTGAAGCTTTCTTT CASSFVWTGGTEAFF